This TCR beta chain was sequenced in a study of shared clonotypes between healthy human individuals. Study findings and constraints: It was the non-shared clonotypes that had lower generation probabilities than clonotypes shared by all four donors.

CD45RA+ naive and CD45RA-negative memory subsets were separated from CD4+ cells. V lost 4 bases and J 4 bases, leaving 16 bases between the germline ends. The CDR3 consists of 16 residues. Germline loops: CDR1 SGHTA, CDR2 FQGNSA. Each sorted subset replicate got 200 ng genomic DNA, 30,000 or so genomes. Original data processing: For the immunoSEQ data, sequences were junction-only without quality scores, so filtering differed. Measured with immunoSEQ multiplex PCR; TCRdb has only the in-frame clones, and not every one. The V and J calls and clone size are taken from that table; D and trimming were inferred from the DNA. This sample has about 2.4 million clones, with 93% found just once. In its sample, this clone was seen once. As yet, its antigen is unknown.

Sample: naive CD4+ T cells from PBMCs. Indicated subset: CD45RA+ positively selected. The TCR originated in a man younger than 35 in good health. Some clones in this sample may be carry-over from other donors' samples. V usage is TRBV7-2 and J usage is TRBJ2-2; a weak D match, TRBD2 (5 bases). This CDR3 reads CASSSARVSGTGELFF. The CDR3 nucleotides read TGTGCCAGCAGCTCCGCCCGGGTCAGCGGCACCGGGGAGCTGTTTTTT.